Shown below are 29 T cell receptor beta chains from a single sample sequenced in a study of PD-L1 blockade in urothelial cancer. This table comes from immunoSEQ multiplex PCR, and its TCRdb copy is limited to in-frame clones, with some not included. Among under 55,000 clones listed, over 75% were seen once. The specimen was PBMCs, collected around atezolizumab (anti-PD-L1) treatment. These receptors all come from a man aged 35-49 years with urothelial cancer.

The V and J genes are TRBV19 and TRBJ1-4; perhaps TRBD1 as D (6 bases). Trimming shortened V by 3 bases and J by 3 bases, and 11 bases separated the two germline ends. In germline, CDR1 is LNHDA, CDR2 SQIVND (reference sequence). The CDR3 contains 15 residues. The CDR3 bases are TGTGCCAGTAGTATTATGAGGACAGCTAATGAAAAACTGTTTTTT. Its translation: CASSIMRTANEKLFF.

The chain's CDR3 is CASIYGTSVINEQFF. For the CDR3, the DNA is TGTGCCAGCATTTATGGGACTAGCGTAATCAATGAGCAGTTCTTC. This chain connects TRBV6-1 to TRBJ2-1; 10 nucleotides match TRBD2. The CDR3 extends over 15 amino acids. The trim removed 7 bases at V and 6 bases at J, leaving 9 bases unmatched. Germline CDR1 and CDR2: MNHNS and SASEGT.

Here the CDR3 reads CASSLYSGYNEQFF. CDR3 DNA: TGTGCCAGCAGCTTATATAGCGGTTACAATGAGCAGTTCTTC. V is TRBV11-3 and J is TRBJ2-1, with D perhaps TRBD2 (6 bases). The germline V and J ends were trimmed by 2 bases and 4 bases, with 9 bases remaining between them. This CDR3 is 14 amino acids long. CDR1 is SGHNT, CDR2 YENEEA, per germline.

The chain links TRBV7-2 to TRBJ2-5; tentative D call: TRBD2 (5 bases). The ends were cut back, 3 bases at V and 3 bases at J, with 5 bases in the middle. Germline values: CDR1 SGHTA, CDR2 FQGNSA. This CDR3 contains 12 residues. DNA for the CDR3: TGTGCCAGCAGCTTCGGGGAAGAGACCCAGTACTTC. It codes for CASSFGEETQYF.

This rearrangement joins TRBV9 to TRBJ1-2, with 8 bases fitting TRBD1. V shed 2 bases and J 4 bases; nucleotides not matched to a gene: 4. Germline V gives CDR1 SGDLS, CDR2 YYNGEE. The length of the CDR3 is 14 residues. The CDR3 DNA reads as TGTGCCAGCAGCGTTCAGGGGGCAACCTATGGCTACACCTTC. Its protein product is CASSVQGATYGYTF.

A few counts support this clone. The chain links TRBV28 to TRBJ2-7; 8 bases agree with TRBD1. The trim removed 5 bases at V and 6 bases at J, leaving 15 bases unmatched. The CDR3 totals 16 residues. Germline V gene sequence: CDR1 MDHEN, CDR2 SYDVKM. As DNA, the CDR3 is TGTGCCAGCAGTACCCCTCGACAGGGGAGGATATTCGAGCAGTACTTC. It is translated as CASSTPRQGRIFEQYF.

V is TRBV23-1 and J is TRBJ1-1; 7 bases agree with TRBD1. TRBV23-1 is flagged as an ORF with uncertain function. The length of the CDR3 is 13 residues. V lost 9 bases, J lost 11 bases, and 15 bases stayed unmatched. CDR3 bases: TGCGCCAGGGCGGTAGGGGGCTTGTTGAAGGCTTTCTTT. This sequence encodes CARAVGGLLKAFF.

The count of this clone is one. V and J are TRBV6-5 and TRBJ2-7; 8 bases align to TRBD1. With 4 bases clipped from V and 4 bases from J, the junction kept 3 bases outside the gene matches. CDR3 length: 13 amino acids. Germline V gives CDR1 MNHEY, CDR2 SVGAGI. The CDR3 nucleotides read TGTGCCAGCAGTTCCGGGACAGGATACGAGCAGTACTTC. It codes for CASSSGTGYEQYF.

J is TRBJ1-1 and V is TRBV11-2; D not certain. Germline V gene lookup returns CDR1 SGHAT and CDR2 FQNNGV. The ends were cut back, 3 bases at V and 4 bases at J, with 21 bases in the middle. The CDR3 consists of 17 residues. CDR3 nucleotides: TGTGCCAGCAGCTTTTCTTCTCGTCCTAGGAGCGGCACTGAAGCTTTCTTT. It codes for CASSFSSRPRSGTEAFF.

This clone came up once. V and J are TRBV18 and TRBJ2-1; 7 positions match TRBD2. Losses at the gene ends were 2 bases for V and 7 bases for J; bases not matched to a gene: 17. Germline V lookup: CDR1 KGHSH, CDR2 LQKENI. CDR3 size: 18 residues. Here the CDR3 reads CASSPAGSGGSLRNEQFF. CDR3 nucleotides: TGTGCCAGCTCACCAGCCGGCTCTGGCGGGAGCCTCCGGAATGAGCAGTTCTTC.

The V and J genes are TRBV5-5 and TRBJ2-1, with a tentative D call TRBD1 (5 bases). The CDR3 length is 16 residues. V was shortened by 4 bases and J by 6 bases, with 20 bases between the two germline ends. Germline CDR1 reads SGHKS; CDR2 reads YYEKEE (reference sequence). As DNA, the CDR3 is TGTGCCAGCAGCGGGGCAACTGGACCAGGCGGCAATGAGCAGTTCTTC. Translation gives CASSGATGPGGNEQFF. The whole variable domain, filled in from reference TRBV5-5 and TRBJ2-1, reads DAGVTQSPTHLIKTRGQQVTLRCSPISGHKSVSWYQQVLGQGPQFIFQYYEKEERGRGNFPDRFSARQFPNYSSELNVNALLLGDSALYLCASSGATGPGGNEQFFGPGTRLTVL.

The V call is TRBV28, the J call TRBJ1-2; 7 nucleotides align to TRBD1. V lost 2 bases and J lost 8; bases outside the gene matches: 11. Germline CDR1 reads MDHEN; CDR2 reads SYDVKM. This CDR3 region has 15 residues. The CDR3 region has the DNA TGTGCCAGCAGTTTAGCCAACAGGGGAGTCGAGGGCTACACCTTC. Residues: CASSLANRGVEGYTF.

This chain connects TRBV7-9 to TRBJ1-2; D not certain. Germline CDR1 is SEHNR and CDR2 is FQNEAQ (reference sequence). Deletions cut 2 bases from V and 7 bases from J, with 11 bases between. CDR3 length: 13 residues. The CDR3 nucleotides are TGTGCCAGCAGCTTAACCGAGCCTGGTGGCTACACCTTC. Protein product: CASSLTEPGGYTF.

V and J are TRBV11-3 and TRBJ2-1; 7 bases map to TRBD1. Germline lookup yields CDR1 SGHNT and CDR2 YENEEA. The CDR3 spans 15 residues. The trim removed 4 bases at V and 3 bases at J, leaving 6 bases unmatched. CDR3 protein: CASSSGTANYNEQFF. CDR3 nucleotide sequence: TGTGCCAGCAGCTCGGGGACAGCAAACTACAATGAGCAGTTCTTC. Full variable domain (rest looked up from reference TRBV11-3 and TRBJ2-1): EAGVVQSPRYKIIEKKQPVAFWCNPISGHNTLYWYLQNLGQGPELLIRYENEEAVDDSQLPKDRFSAERLKGVDSTLKIQPAELGDSAVYLCASSSGTANYNEQFFGPGTRLTVL.

The chain employs TRBV5-4 and TRBJ2-5; a possible D gene is TRBD2 (5 bases). Germline loops: CDR1 SGHNT, CDR2 YYREEE (reference sequence). V was cut by 2 bases and J by 1 base, with 9 bases left in between. The CDR3 is 14 residues long. The CDR3, as DNA: TGTGCCAGCAGCTTCAGCGGCCTCCAAGAGACCCAGTACTTC. Its translation is CASSFSGLQETQYF.

The genes are TRBV20-1 and TRBJ2-1; D not resolved. The V gene lost 6 bases and the J gene lost 4 bases, with 7 bases spanning the gap. There are 11 residues in the CDR3. Germline V gene sequence: CDR1 DFQATT, CDR2 SNEGSKA (reference sequence). In DNA, the CDR3 is TGCAGTGCCGTACGGTACAATGAGCAGTTCTTC. Translated: CSAVRYNEQFF.

The rearrangement uses TRBV5-5 and TRBJ2-2, with 8 bases lining up with TRBD2. Germline V gene sequence: CDR1 SGHKS, CDR2 YYEKEE (reference sequence). The CDR3 extends over 16 amino acids. The trim removed 2 bases at V and 4 bases at J, leaving 7 bases unmatched. CDR3 sequence reads: CASSFSLAGFTGELFF. For the CDR3, the DNA is TGTGCCAGCAGCTTCTCCCTAGCGGGTTTCACCGGGGAGCTGTTTTTT.

This chain joins TRBV7-9 and TRBJ2-3; D is unclear. The CDR3 totals 14 residues. Trimming took off 1 base at V and 2 bases at J, with 7 bases between the two ends. Germline values: CDR1 SEHNR, CDR2 FQNEAQ (reference sequence). The CDR3 nucleotides read TGTGCCAGCAGCTTAGGACACACCACAGATACGCAGTATTTT. Residues: CASSLGHTTDTQYF.

This clone was counted once. The chain couples TRBV30 to TRBJ2-2, with a tentative D call TRBD2 (6 bases). The V and J ends lost 4 bases and 4 bases respectively, with 16 bases between them. Germline V gene data show CDR1 as GTSNPN and CDR2 as SVGIG (reference sequence). The CDR3 covers 15 residues. CDR3 sequence: CAWKRQGGVTGELFF. In DNA, the CDR3 is TGTGCCTGGAAAAGGCAGGGAGGCGTCACCGGGGAGCTGTTTTTT.

This clone was seen once. The rearrangement uses TRBV11-2 and TRBJ2-5; TRBD1 matches at 8 bases. V was pared by 5 bases and J by 4 bases, with 6 bases of the junction left unmatched. Germline V gene lookup returns CDR1 SGHAT and CDR2 FQNNGV. The CDR3 covers 14 residues. CDR3 nucleotides: TGTGCCAGCAGCCAGGACAGGGTTGGAGAGACCCAGTACTTC. It translates to CASSQDRVGETQYF.

This sequence joins TRBV6-1 and TRBJ2-2, with D uncertain. CDR1 is MNHNS, CDR2 SASEGT, per germline. The V gene lost 7 bases and the J gene lost 5 bases, with 8 bases spanning the gap. The CDR3 runs 12 residues. CDR3 amino acids: CASKRRTGELFF. DNA of the CDR3: TGTGCCAGCAAGAGGCGAACCGGGGAGCTGTTTTTT.

The chain uses TRBV28 and TRBJ2-7; D is perhaps TRBD2 (5 bases). Looked up from germline, CDR1 is MDHEN and CDR2 is SYDVKM. The CDR3 is 15 residues long. The V and J ends lost 5 bases and 1 base respectively, with 15 bases between them. The CDR3 loop reads CASSELASWSYEQYF. CDR3 DNA: TGTGCCAGCAGTGAGCTGGCTAGCTGGTCCTACGAGCAGTACTTC.

The chain employs TRBV7-8 and TRBJ1-1; the D is unclear. CDR3 length: 17 amino acids. CDR1 and CDR2 from the germline V gene are SGHVS and FQNEAQ. V was trimmed by 2 bases and J by 5 bases, leaving 21 bases between them. CDR3 bases: TGTGCCAGCAGCTTATCTCGGCCAGGCCTGATCCGAACTGAAGCTTTCTTT. This encodes CASSLSRPGLIRTEAFF.

This clone has a single count. Additional DNA sequences in this sample encode the identical CDR3. This chain links TRBV29-1 with TRBJ1-1; the match to TRBD1 covers 8 bases. The CDR3 runs to 13 residues. Germline CDR1 is SQVTM and CDR2 is ANQGSEA. The trim removed 4 bases at V and 2 bases at J, leaving 3 bases unmatched. CDR3 sequence: CSVVDRANTEAFF. In DNA form, the CDR3 reads TGCAGCGTTGTGGACAGGGCAAACACTGAAGCTTTCTTT.

This clone was observed a handful of times. The chain joins TRBV4-2 to TRBJ1-5, with a possible D match to TRBD1 (6 bases). This CDR3 is 15 amino acids long. With 4 bases removed from V and 7 bases from J, the gap between germline ends came to 17 bases. CDR1 and CDR2 from the germline V gene are LGHNA and YNFKEQ. The chain's CDR3 is CASSLRTGPYQPQHF. DNA of the CDR3: TGTGCCAGCAGCCTTCGAACAGGGCCCTACCAGCCCCAGCATTTT.

This clone appeared a single time. The rearrangement links TRBV7-3 to TRBJ2-1; 7 nucleotides agree with TRBD1. Trimming cost V 0 bases and J 6 bases; bases outside gene matches: 8. Germline CDR1 SGHTA, CDR2 FQGTGA. The CDR3 sequence is 16 residues long. This chain's CDR3 is CASSLTATGASNEQFF. The CDR3 bases are TGTGCCAGCAGCTTAACTGCTACAGGGGCCTCCAATGAGCAGTTCTTC.

This clone occurred a few times. J is TRBJ1-1 and V is TRBV5-1, with unresolved D. CDR3 length: 13 residues. Trimming cost V 0 bases and J 6 bases, with 9 bases left between them. Germline V gene sequence: CDR1 SGHRS, CDR2 YFSETQ. For the CDR3, the DNA is TGCGCCAGCAGCTTGGAGCTTCCCGCTGAAGCTTTCTTT. Protein sequence: CASSLELPAEAFF.

This clone was seen a few times. The chain recombines TRBV11-2 with TRBJ1-1; D is ambiguous. Trimming cost V 4 bases and J 3 bases, with 9 bases left between them. Germline CDR1 reads SGHAT; CDR2 reads FQNNGV. CDR3 length equals 13 residues. The CDR3 region is CASSSSTYTEAFF. CDR3 bases: TGTGCCAGCAGCTCCTCCACTTACACTGAAGCTTTCTTT.

This chain uses TRBV28 with TRBJ1-1; 9 bases align to TRBD1. There are 16 residues in the CDR3. Per the germline V gene, CDR1 is MDHEN and CDR2 is SYDVKM. V shed 6 bases and J 2 bases; nucleotides not matched to a gene: 10. The CDR3 sequence: CASRTGGRISNTEAFF. CDR3 DNA: TGTGCCAGCAGGACAGGGGGGAGGATTTCAAACACTGAAGCTTTCTTT.